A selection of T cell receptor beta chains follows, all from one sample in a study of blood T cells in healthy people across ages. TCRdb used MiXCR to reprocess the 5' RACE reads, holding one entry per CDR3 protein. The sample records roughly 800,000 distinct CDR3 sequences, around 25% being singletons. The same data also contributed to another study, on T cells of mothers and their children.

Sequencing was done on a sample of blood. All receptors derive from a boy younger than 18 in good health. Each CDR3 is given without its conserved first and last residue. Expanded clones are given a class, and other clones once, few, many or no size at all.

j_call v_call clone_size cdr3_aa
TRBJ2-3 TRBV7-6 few ASSSDAGGPDTQY
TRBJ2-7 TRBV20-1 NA SARDRLAPSYEQY
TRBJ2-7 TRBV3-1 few ASSQGFSRESYEQY
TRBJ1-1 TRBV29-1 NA SVGRGSQGAF
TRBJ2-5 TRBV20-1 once SARDGGTGVAFQGTQY
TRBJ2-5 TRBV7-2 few ASSRGRPQETQY
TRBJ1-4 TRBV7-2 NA ASSSRQGGTENEKLF
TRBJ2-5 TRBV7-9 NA ASSLLAGPETQY
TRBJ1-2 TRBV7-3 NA ASSLTGGQAHGYT
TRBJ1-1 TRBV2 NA ASSEWGTGADTEAF
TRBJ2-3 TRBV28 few ASEASPPDTQY
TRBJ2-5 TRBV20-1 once SARKDSQETQY
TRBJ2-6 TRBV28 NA ASRTTGAGANVLT
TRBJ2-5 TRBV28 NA ASSLSGLAGRGETQY
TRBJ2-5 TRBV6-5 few ASNPTFAAKETQC
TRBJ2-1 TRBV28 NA ASSFRVATSYNEQF
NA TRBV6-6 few ASSYFGGVYEQY
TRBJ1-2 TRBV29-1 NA SVHEDGYT
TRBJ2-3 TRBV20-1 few SARAGLLATDTQY
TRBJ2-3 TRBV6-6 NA ASSPHRADTQY
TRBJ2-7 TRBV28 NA ASSLGLKPYEQY
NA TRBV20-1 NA SAPGTGGYEQY
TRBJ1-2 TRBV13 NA ASSLGQGVLYGYT
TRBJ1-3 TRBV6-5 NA ASGSDRGLNTIY
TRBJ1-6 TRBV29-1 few SGRQEDSPLH
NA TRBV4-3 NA ASSQEAVNPHEQY
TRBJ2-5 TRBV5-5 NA ASSLEGPWDQY
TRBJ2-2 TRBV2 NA ASRGGRGVYTGELF
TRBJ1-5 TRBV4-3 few ASSQSRGLWNQPQH
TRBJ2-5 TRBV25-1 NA ASSDPRVPGETQY
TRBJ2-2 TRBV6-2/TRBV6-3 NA ASIKGAGPGTGELF
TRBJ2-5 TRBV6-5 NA ASSYSSLAGVPY
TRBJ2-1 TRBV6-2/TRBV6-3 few ASSFIAEYYNEQF
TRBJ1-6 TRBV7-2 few ASSYRDRQSPLH
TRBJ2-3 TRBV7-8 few ASSVLGGLTDTQY
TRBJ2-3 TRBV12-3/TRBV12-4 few ASRLGTGLADTQY
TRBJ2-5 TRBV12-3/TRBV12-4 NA ASSTWTEATQY
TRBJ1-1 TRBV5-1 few ASSLEGSSSTEAF
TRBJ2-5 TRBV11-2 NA ASSHPGPPKTQY
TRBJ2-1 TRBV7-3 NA ASSPRDRVSYNEQF
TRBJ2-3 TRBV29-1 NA SVDAKTSGRGDTQY
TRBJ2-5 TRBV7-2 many ASSLAGGRETQY